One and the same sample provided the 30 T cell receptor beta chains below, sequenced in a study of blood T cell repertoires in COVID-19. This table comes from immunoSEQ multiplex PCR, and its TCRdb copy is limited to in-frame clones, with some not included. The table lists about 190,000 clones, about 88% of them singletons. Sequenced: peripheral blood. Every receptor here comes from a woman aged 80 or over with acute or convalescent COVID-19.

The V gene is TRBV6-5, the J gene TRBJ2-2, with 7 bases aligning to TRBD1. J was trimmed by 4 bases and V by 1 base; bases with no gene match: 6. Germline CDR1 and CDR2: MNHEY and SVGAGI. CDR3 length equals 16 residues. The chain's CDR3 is CASSYFRDRATGELFF. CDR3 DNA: TGTGCCAGCAGTTACTTCCGGGACAGAGCCACCGGGGAGCTGTTTTTT.

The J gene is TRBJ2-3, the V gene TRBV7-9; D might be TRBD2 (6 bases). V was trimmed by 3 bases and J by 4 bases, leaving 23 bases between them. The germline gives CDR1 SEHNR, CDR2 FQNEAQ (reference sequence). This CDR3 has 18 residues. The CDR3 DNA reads TGTGCCAGCAGCTTCAATTACGTGGGACTGCGAATGGCAGATACGCAGTATTTT. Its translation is CASSFNYVGLRMADTQYF.

The CDR3 spells CSASRQGVNTEAFF. CDR3 bases: TGCAGTGCTAGTAGACAGGGGGTCAACACTGAAGCTTTCTTT. The V and J genes are TRBV20-1 and TRBJ1-1; 9 bases match TRBD1. The germline gives CDR1 DFQATT, CDR2 SNEGSKA (reference sequence). The V gene end was trimmed by 3 bases and the J gene end by 2 bases; junction bases not matched to a gene: 4. This CDR3 is 14 amino acids long.

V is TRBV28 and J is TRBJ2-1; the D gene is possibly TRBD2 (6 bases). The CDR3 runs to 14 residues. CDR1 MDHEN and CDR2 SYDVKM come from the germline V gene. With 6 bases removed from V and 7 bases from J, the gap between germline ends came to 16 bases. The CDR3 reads CASSHRHGGNEQFF. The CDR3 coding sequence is TGTGCCAGCAGCCACCGACACGGAGGGAATGAGCAGTTCTTC.

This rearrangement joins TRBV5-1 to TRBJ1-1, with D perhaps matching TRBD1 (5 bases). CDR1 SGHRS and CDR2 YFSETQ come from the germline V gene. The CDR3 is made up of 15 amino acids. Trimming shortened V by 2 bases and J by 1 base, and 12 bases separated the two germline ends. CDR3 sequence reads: CASSLDGHANTEAFF. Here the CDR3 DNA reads TGCGCCAGCAGCTTAGATGGACACGCGAACACTGAAGCTTTCTTT.

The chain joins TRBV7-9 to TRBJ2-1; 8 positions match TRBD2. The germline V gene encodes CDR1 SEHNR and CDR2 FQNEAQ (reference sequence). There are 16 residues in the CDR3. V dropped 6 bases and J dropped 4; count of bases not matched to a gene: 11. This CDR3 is CASSPRTSSRYNEQFF. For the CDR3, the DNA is TGTGCCAGCAGTCCAAGGACTAGCTCGAGGTACAATGAGCAGTTCTTC. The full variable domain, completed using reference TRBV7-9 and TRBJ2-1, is DTGVSQNPRHKITKRGQNVTFRCDPISEHNRLYWYRQTLGQGPEFLTYFQNEAQLEKSRLLSDRFSAERPKGSFSTLEIQRTEQGDSAMYLCASSPRTSSRYNEQFFGPGTRLTVL.

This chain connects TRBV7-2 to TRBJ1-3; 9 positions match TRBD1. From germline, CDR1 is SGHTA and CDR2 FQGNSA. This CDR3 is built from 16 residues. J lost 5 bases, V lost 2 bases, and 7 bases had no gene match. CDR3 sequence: CASSLITGGDRNTIYF. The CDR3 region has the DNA TGTGCCAGCAGCTTAATTACAGGGGGCGACAGAAACACCATATATTTT.

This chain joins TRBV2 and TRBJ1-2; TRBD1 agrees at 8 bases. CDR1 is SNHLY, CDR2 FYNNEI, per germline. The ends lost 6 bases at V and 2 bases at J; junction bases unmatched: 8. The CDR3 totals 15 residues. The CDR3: CASSSRGRENYGYTF. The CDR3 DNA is TGTGCCAGCAGCTCCAGGGGGCGCGAAAACTATGGCTACACCTTC.

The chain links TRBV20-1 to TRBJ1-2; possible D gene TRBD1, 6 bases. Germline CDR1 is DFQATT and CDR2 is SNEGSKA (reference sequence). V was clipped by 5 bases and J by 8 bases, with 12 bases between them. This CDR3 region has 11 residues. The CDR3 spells CSALQGSGYTF. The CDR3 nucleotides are TGCAGTGCTCTACAGGGATCCGGCTACACCTTC.

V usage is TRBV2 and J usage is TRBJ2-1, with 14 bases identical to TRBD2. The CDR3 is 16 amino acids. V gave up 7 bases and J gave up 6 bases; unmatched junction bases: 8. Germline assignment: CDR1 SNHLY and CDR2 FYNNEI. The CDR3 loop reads CASTRLAGGPLNEQFF. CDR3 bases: TGTGCCAGCACCCGACTAGCGGGAGGGCCTCTCAATGAGCAGTTCTTC.

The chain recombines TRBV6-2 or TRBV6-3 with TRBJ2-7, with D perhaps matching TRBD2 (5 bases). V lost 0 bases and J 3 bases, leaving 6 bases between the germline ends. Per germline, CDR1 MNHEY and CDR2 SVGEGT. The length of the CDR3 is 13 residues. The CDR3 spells CASSYSRDYEQYF. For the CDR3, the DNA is TGTGCCAGCAGTTACTCCCGGGACTACGAGCAGTACTTC.

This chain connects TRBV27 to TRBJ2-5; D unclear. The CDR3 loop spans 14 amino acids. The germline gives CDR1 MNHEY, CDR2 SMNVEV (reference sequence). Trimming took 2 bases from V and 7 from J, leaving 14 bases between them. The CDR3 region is CASSLVGSRGTQYF. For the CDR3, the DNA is TGTGCCAGCAGTTTAGTAGGCTCCCGAGGGACCCAGTACTTC.

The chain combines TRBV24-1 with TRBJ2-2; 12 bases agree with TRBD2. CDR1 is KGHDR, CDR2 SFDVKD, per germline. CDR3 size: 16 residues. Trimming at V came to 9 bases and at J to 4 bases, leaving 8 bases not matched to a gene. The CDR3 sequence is CATQGASGRATGELFF. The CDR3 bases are TGTGCCACCCAGGGGGCTAGCGGGAGGGCCACCGGGGAGCTGTTTTTT.

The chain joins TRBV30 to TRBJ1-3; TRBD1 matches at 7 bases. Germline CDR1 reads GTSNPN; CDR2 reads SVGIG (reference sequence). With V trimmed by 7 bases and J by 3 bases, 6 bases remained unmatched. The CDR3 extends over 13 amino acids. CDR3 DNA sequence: TGTGCCTCCACGACAGGGTTTGGAAACACCATATATTTT. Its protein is CASTTGFGNTIYF.

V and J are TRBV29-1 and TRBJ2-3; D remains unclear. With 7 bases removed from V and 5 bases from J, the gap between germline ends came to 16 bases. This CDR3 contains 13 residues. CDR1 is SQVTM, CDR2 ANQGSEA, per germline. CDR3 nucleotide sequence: TGCAGCGCCCATCTCAAATCCGGAGATACGCAGTATTTT. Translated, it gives CSAHLKSGDTQYF.

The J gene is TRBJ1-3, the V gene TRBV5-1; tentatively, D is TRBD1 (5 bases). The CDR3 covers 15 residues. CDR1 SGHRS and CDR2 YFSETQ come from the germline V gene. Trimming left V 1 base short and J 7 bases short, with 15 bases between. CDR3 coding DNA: TGCGCCAGCAGCTTGTCGGGGGACGGAACTAACACCATATATTTT. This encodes CASSLSGDGTNTIYF.

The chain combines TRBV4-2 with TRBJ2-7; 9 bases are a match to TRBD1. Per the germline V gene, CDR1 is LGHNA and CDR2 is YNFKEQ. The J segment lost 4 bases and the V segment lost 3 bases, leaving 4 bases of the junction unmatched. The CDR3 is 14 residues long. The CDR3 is CASSQPGQGYEQYF. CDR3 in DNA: TGTGCCAGCAGCCAGCCGGGACAGGGATACGAGCAGTACTTC.

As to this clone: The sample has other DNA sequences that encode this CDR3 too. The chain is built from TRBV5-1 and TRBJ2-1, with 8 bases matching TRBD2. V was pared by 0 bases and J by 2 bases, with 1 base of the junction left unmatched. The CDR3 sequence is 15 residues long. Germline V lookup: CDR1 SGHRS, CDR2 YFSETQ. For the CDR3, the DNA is TGCGCCAGCAGCTTGGAAGCGGGAGCCTACAATGAGCAGTTCTTC. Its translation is CASSLEAGAYNEQFF.

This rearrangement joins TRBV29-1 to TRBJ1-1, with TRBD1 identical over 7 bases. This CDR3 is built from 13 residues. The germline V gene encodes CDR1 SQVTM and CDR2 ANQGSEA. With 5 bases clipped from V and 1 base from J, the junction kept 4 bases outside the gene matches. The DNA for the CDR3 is TGCAGCGTTTTGGGACAGCCGAACACTGAAGCTTTCTTT. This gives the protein CSVLGQPNTEAFF. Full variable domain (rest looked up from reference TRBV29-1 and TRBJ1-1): SAVISQKPSRDICQRGTSLTIQCQVDSQVTMMFWYRQQPGQSLTLIATANQGSEATYESGFVIDKFPISRPNLTFSTLTVSNMSPEDSSIYLCSVLGQPNTEAFFGQGTRLTVV.

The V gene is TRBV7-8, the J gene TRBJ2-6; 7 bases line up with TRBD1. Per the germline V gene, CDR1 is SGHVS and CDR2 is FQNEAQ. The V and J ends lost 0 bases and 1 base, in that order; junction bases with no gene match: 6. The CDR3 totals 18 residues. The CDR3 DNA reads TGTGCCAGCAGCTTAGCCGGAACAGGGGAATCTGGGGCCAACGTCCTGACTTTC. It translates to CASSLAGTGESGANVLTF. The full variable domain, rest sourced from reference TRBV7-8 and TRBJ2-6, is GAGVSQSPRYKVAKRGQDVALRCDPISGHVSLFWYQQALGQGPEFLTYFQNEAQLDKSGLPSDRFFAERPEGSVSTLKIQRTQQEDSAVYLCASSLAGTGESGANVLTFGAGSRLTVL.

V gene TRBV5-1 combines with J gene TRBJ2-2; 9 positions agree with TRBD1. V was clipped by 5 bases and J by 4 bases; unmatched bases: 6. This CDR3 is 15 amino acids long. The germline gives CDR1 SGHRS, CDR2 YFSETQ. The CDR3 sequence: CASRSGTGPTGELFF. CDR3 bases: TGCGCCAGCAGGTCCGGGACAGGGCCCACCGGGGAGCTGTTTTTT.

The CDR3 coding sequence is TGCGCCAGCAGTGCCGGGACTTCCGACTACAATGAGCAGTTCTTC. As protein: CASSAGTSDYNEQFF. This chain links TRBV5-1 with TRBJ2-1; a weak D match, TRBD2 (6 bases). V shed 5 bases and J shed 3 bases, with 15 bases lying between them. The CDR3 is 15 amino acids. Germline CDR1 SGHRS, CDR2 YFSETQ.

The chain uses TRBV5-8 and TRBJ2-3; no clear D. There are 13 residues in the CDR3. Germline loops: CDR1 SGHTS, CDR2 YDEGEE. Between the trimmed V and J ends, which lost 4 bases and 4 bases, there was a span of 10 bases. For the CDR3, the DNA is TGTGCCAGCAGCAGAATACCGGCAGATACGCAGTATTTT. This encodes CASSRIPADTQYF. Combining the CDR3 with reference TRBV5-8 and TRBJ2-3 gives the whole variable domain EAGVTQSPTHLIKTRGQQATLRCSPISGHTSVYWYQQALGLGLQFLLWYDEGEERNRGNFPPRFSGRQFPNYSSELNVNALELEDSALYLCASSRIPADTQYFGPGTRLTVL.

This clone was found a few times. Here the CDR3 DNA reads TGTGCCAGCAGCTTAGGAGGGGGAGAGCCCCAGCATTTT. Amino acids: CASSLGGGEPQHF. The chain has TRBV7-9 and TRBJ1-5; D is possibly TRBD1 (6 bases). Trimming took off 1 base at V and 8 bases at J, with 9 bases between the two ends. The CDR3 is made up of 13 amino acids. The V gene's germline CDR1 is SEHNR and CDR2 FQNEAQ (reference sequence).

CDR3 residues: CASSSSLGRAIDTQYF. The CDR3 DNA reads TGTGCCAGCAGTTCGTCTCTCGGGAGGGCTATAGATACGCAGTATTTT. The rearrangement joins TRBV28 to TRBJ2-3; 8 bases line up with TRBD2. Germline values: CDR1 MDHEN, CDR2 SYDVKM. After removal of 4 bases from V and 5 bases from J, the junction contained 11 bases not matched to a gene. The CDR3 consists of 16 residues.

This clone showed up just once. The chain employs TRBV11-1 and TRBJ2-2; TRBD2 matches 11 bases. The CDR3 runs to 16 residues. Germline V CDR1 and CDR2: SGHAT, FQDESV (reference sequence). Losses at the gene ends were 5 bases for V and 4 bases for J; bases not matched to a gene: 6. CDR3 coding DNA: TGTGCCAGCAGCCGCGGGACTAGCGGAGCCACCGGGGAGCTGTTTTTT. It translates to CASSRGTSGATGELFF.

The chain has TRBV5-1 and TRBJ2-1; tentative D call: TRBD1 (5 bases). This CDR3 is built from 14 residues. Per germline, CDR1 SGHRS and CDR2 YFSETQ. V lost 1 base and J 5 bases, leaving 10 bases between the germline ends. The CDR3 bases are TGCGCCAGCAGCTTGAGACAGAGGAACAATGAGCAGTTCTTC. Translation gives CASSLRQRNNEQFF.

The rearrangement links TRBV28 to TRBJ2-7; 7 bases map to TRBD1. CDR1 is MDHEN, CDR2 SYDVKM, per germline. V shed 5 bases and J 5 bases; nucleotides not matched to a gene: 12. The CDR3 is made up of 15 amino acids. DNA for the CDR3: TGTGCCAGCAGTACCTCGACAGGGTTTGCCCACGAGCAGTACTTC. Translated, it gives CASSTSTGFAHEQYF.

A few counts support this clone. The CDR3 nucleotides are TGCGCCAGCAGCTTGTTGGACAGGGTGTTCTTC. Amino acid sequence: CASSLLDRVFF. The chain is built from TRBV5-1 and TRBJ2-1, with 8 bases fitting TRBD1. The CDR3 contains 11 residues. Germline V lookup: CDR1 SGHRS, CDR2 YFSETQ. With V trimmed by 1 base and J by 15 bases, 3 bases remained unmatched.

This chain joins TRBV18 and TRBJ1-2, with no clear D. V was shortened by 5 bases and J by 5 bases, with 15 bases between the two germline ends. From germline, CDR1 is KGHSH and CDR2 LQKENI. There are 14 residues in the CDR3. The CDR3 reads CASSSSSEAYGYTF. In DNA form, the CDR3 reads TGTGCCAGCTCATCAAGCTCGGAGGCGTATGGCTACACCTTC.